The rows below give T cell receptor beta chains drawn from one sample of a study of blood T cell repertoires in COVID-19. Profiled with immunoSEQ multiplex PCR; TCRdb holds only in-frame clones, not every one. The sample holds about 200,000 clones, around nine tenths seen once. Material: peripheral blood. The receptors were sampled from a man aged 60 to 75 with acute or convalescent COVID-19. Both conserved end residues are trimmed from each CDR3.

j_gene: TRBJ1-6
v_gene: TRBV6-5
CDR3aa: AIGFTSVDASPLH

j_gene: TRBJ1-2
v_gene: TRBV27
CDR3aa: ASSSQGADGYT

j_gene: TRBJ1-1
v_gene: TRBV9
CDR3aa: ASSVSGGKPMRNTEAF

j_gene: TRBJ2-7
v_gene: TRBV5-1
CDR3aa: ASSFIGDGYEQY

j_gene: TRBJ2-3
v_gene: TRBV6-6
CDR3aa: ASSPLASGGVGDTQY

j_gene: TRBJ2-7
v_gene: TRBV20-1
CDR3aa: SAASSYEQY

j_gene: TRBJ1-2
v_gene: TRBV6-4
CDR3aa: ASSPTRAGEIYGYT

j_gene: TRBJ2-5
v_gene: TRBV4-3
CDR3aa: ASSQDTGSQETQY

j_gene: TRBJ2-5
v_gene: TRBV6-2/TRBV6-3
CDR3aa: ASSYVGQITEETQY

j_gene: TRBJ2-5
v_gene: TRBV7-2
CDR3aa: ASNSLAAQETQY

j_gene: TRBJ2-5
v_gene: TRBV7-8
CDR3aa: ASSYPPGDPQETQY

j_gene: TRBJ1-5
v_gene: TRBV7-9
CDR3aa: ASSWEPGQGINSNQPQH

j_gene: TRBJ2-1
v_gene: TRBV27
CDR3aa: ASSWSRQGAVYEQF

j_gene: TRBJ1-1
v_gene: TRBV14
CDR3aa: ASSQGILTEAF

j_gene: TRBJ2-1
v_gene: TRBV18
CDR3aa: ASSRGRQGGLDEQF

j_gene: TRBJ1-2
v_gene: TRBV7-9
CDR3aa: ASSPQDRVGYT

j_gene: TRBJ1-3
v_gene: TRBV5-4
CDR3aa: ASSRLELSTIY

j_gene: TRBJ2-5
v_gene: TRBV10-1
CDR3aa: ASSDGTAQETQY

j_gene: TRBJ2-6
v_gene: TRBV11-3
CDR3aa: ASSSGLVSGANVLT

j_gene: TRBJ1-3
v_gene: TRBV19
CDR3aa: ASSMDRSISGNTIY

j_gene: TRBJ2-1
v_gene: TRBV2
CDR3aa: ASSYRTSGGAQEQF

j_gene: TRBJ2-5
v_gene: TRBV2
CDR3aa: ASQTPRQGQETQY

j_gene: TRBJ1-6
v_gene: TRBV5-1
CDR3aa: ASSLRRQELASPLH

j_gene: TRBJ2-5
v_gene: TRBV18
CDR3aa: ASSPLRGTGRQETQY

j_gene: TRBJ2-4
v_gene: TRBV7-2
CDR3aa: ASSSVRVSDIQY

j_gene: TRBJ1-2
v_gene: TRBV29-1
CDR3aa: SVEVGGQGDYGYT

j_gene: TRBJ1-2
v_gene: TRBV25-1
CDR3aa: ASSESGAPDYGYT

j_gene: TRBJ1-4
v_gene: TRBV27
CDR3aa: ASSRTAGTEGKLF

j_gene: TRBJ1-2
v_gene: TRBV12-3/TRBV12-4
CDR3aa: ASSSTGDVGYT

j_gene: TRBJ1-4
v_gene: TRBV5-1
CDR3aa: ASSLASRGKLF

j_gene: TRBJ1-1
v_gene: TRBV6-5
CDR3aa: ASSYRLNTEAF

j_gene: TRBJ2-3
v_gene: TRBV18
CDR3aa: ASSREYYGQGRDTQY

j_gene: TRBJ2-6
v_gene: TRBV6-5
CDR3aa: ASRTGGAGANVLT

j_gene: TRBJ1-1
v_gene: TRBV7-2
CDR3aa: ASSLAGQYTEAF

j_gene: TRBJ2-2
v_gene: TRBV6-2/TRBV6-3
CDR3aa: ASSRRLTKRGLRAGELF

j_gene: TRBJ2-2
v_gene: TRBV10-1
CDR3aa: ASSAAGVTGELF

j_gene: TRBJ2-7
v_gene: TRBV19
CDR3aa: ASSPTGLAGAEQY

j_gene: TRBJ2-1
v_gene: TRBV10-3
CDR3aa: AISAGTALGDEQF

j_gene: TRBJ2-3
v_gene: TRBV12-5
CDR3aa: ASGLGLIQGSDTQY

j_gene: TRBJ2-1
v_gene: TRBV19
CDR3aa: ASRPDGQGDYNEQF

j_gene: TRBJ2-5
v_gene: TRBV6-5
CDR3aa: ASTGTGRETQY

j_gene: TRBJ1-5
v_gene: TRBV7-2
CDR3aa: ASRGGQGAGQPQH

j_gene: TRBJ2-2
v_gene: TRBV2
CDR3aa: ASTASGGITGELF

j_gene: TRBJ2-3
v_gene: TRBV9
CDR3aa: ASSVGGQGAGTDTQY

j_gene: TRBJ2-3
v_gene: TRBV27
CDR3aa: ASSLGGGTDTQY